This passage covers 26 T cell receptor beta chains from one sample sequenced in a study of monozygotic twins with inflammatory bowel disease. Each CDR3 protein gets one entry in TCRdb, which reprocessed the 5' RACE reads and gives no DNA. Recorded for this sample: over 350,000 distinct CDR3 sequences. Sequenced material: blood. The receptors were gathered from a human donor with ulcerative colitis or Crohn's disease, or a healthy co-twin of an affected twin (not recorded which).

The chain couples TRBV7-2 to TRBJ2-2; the D call from TCRdb, TRBD1, cannot be confirmed without DNA. Germline V lookup: CDR1 SGHTA, CDR2 FQGNSA. This CDR3 region has 15 residues. CDR3 amino acids: CASSLAGQTTGELFF.

The chain is built from TRBV5-1 and TRBJ2-2; TCRdb's D call, TRBD1, is unchecked because there is no DNA. Germline V lookup: CDR1 SGHRS, CDR2 YFSETQ. This CDR3 contains 17 residues. CDR3 region: CASTSLMGTTNTGELFF. The full variable domain, completed using reference TRBV5-1 and TRBJ2-2, is KAGVTQTPRYLIKTRGQQVTLSCSPISGHRSVSWYQQTPGQGLQFLFEYFSETQRNKGNFPGRFSGRQFSNSRSEMNVSTLELGDSALYLCASTSLMGTTNTGELFFGEGSRLTVL.

The chain recombines TRBV20-1 with TRBJ1-5. The CDR3 spans 12 residues. CDR1 is DFQATT, CDR2 SNEGSKA, per germline (reference sequence). The CDR3 sequence: CSAIEGMEPQHF.

This sequence joins TRBV6-5 and TRBJ2-1. There are 16 residues in the CDR3. Per germline, CDR1 MNHEY and CDR2 SVGAGI. This CDR3 reads CASSFTLTVRYNEQFF.

This rearrangement joins TRBV24-1 to TRBJ2-7. In germline, CDR1 is KGHDR, CDR2 SFDVKD. CDR3 length equals 13 residues. CDR3 sequence reads: CATSDFRSYEQYF.

The genes are TRBV7-6 and TRBJ2-3. Germline V gene sequence: CDR1 SGHVS, CDR2 FNYEAQ. This CDR3 is built from 13 residues. The CDR3 here is CASSLEVPDTQYF.

The chain recombines TRBV29-1 with TRBJ1-1; TCRdb returns TRBD1, unconfirmable since there is no DNA. The CDR3 is 12 amino acids. The germline V gene encodes CDR1 SQVTM and CDR2 ANQGSEA. The CDR3 sequence: CSANPGEPEAFF.

V and J are TRBV4-3 and TRBJ1-1; the TCRdb call, TRBD1, lacks DNA for checking. CDR3 size: 17 residues. Germline CDR1 is LGHNA and CDR2 is YSLEER. The CDR3 sequence is CASSQGDRGTRNTEAFF.

The chain has TRBV21-1 and TRBJ2-3; the D call from TCRdb, TRBD1, cannot be confirmed without DNA. TRBV21-1 is termed a pseudogene. The CDR3 length is 17 residues. CDR3 residues: CASSKALVGTSRDTQYF.

The chain uses TRBV20-1 and TRBJ1-2; the D call of TRBD1 rests on TCRdb alone, since no DNA is present to check it. The CDR3 covers 14 residues. CDR1 DFQATT and CDR2 SNEGSKA come from the germline V gene (reference sequence). The CDR3 loop reads CSADQTDTNYGYTF.

The chain combines TRBV4-3 with TRBJ2-7; the D call from TCRdb, TRBD1, cannot be confirmed without DNA. This CDR3 spans 16 amino acids. Germline V gene sequence: CDR1 LGHNA, CDR2 YSLEER. CDR3 sequence: CASSQDLTGGVFEQYF.

The genes are TRBV5-1 and TRBJ2-5. From germline, CDR1 is SGHRS and CDR2 YFSETQ. The CDR3 is made up of 15 amino acids. The CDR3 spells CASSPRSGIQETQYF.

The chain is built from TRBV10-3 and TRBJ2-1. Germline CDR1 is ENHRY and CDR2 is SYGVKD. The CDR3 is 13 residues long. CDR3 in amino acids: CAISRETYNEQFF.

CDR3 loop: CASGQGSAGANVLTF. The V call is TRBV7-3, the J call TRBJ2-6; checking the TCRdb D call of TRBD1 is not possible without DNA. The CDR3 has 15 amino acids. CDR1 and CDR2 from the germline V gene are SGHTA and FQGTGA.

The CDR3: CASSHRGLAGGFADTQYF. This chain links TRBV28 with TRBJ2-3; TCRdb proposes TRBD2, but this gene call is untestable without DNA. Germline CDR1 and CDR2: MDHEN and SYDVKM. This CDR3 contains 18 residues.

The rearrangement uses TRBV3-1 and TRBJ1-1. This CDR3 comprises 15 residues. Germline V gives CDR1 LGHDT, CDR2 YNNKEL (reference sequence). CDR3 loop: CASSPSLTGTLEAFF.

V usage is TRBV2 and J usage is TRBJ2-3; TCRdb's D call of TRBD2 is untestable without DNA. CDR1 and CDR2 (germline): SNHLY, FYNNEI. This CDR3 is 16 amino acids long. The CDR3 reads CASSEGLAGITDTQYF.

The rearrangement joins TRBV20-1 to TRBJ2-1; TCRdb names TRBD1, which stays unverified in the absence of DNA. This CDR3 comprises 11 residues. CDR1 is DFQATT, CDR2 SNEGSKA, per germline (reference sequence). The CDR3 is CSTPRGDEQFF.

This chain connects TRBV6-5 to TRBJ1-2. The CDR3 is 14 residues long. CDR1 and CDR2 from the germline V gene are MNHEY and SVGAGI. CDR3 region: CASSSPPRNYGYTF.

The chain employs TRBV3-1 and TRBJ1-2. CDR1 and CDR2 (germline): LGHDT, YNNKEL (reference sequence). The CDR3 is made up of 13 amino acids. The CDR3 sequence is CASSQTANYGYTF.

The chain joins TRBV18 to TRBJ1-5. CDR3 length equals 13 residues. Germline values: CDR1 KGHSH, CDR2 LQKENI. CDR3 protein: CASSPGMYQPQHF.

The chain recombines TRBV5-1 with TRBJ2-3; TCRdb returns TRBD1, unconfirmable since there is no DNA. The CDR3 consists of 16 residues. CDR1 is SGHRS, CDR2 YFSETQ, per germline. CDR3 region: CASSLIRDRVADTQYF. The whole variable domain, remainder taken from reference TRBV5-1 and TRBJ2-3, is KAGVTQTPRYLIKTRGQQVTLSCSPISGHRSVSWYQQTPGQGLQFLFEYFSETQRNKGNFPGRFSGRQFSNSRSEMNVSTLELGDSALYLCASSLIRDRVADTQYFGPGTRLTVL.

The chain is built from TRBV7-3 and TRBJ2-2; TCRdb calls TRBD1, which cannot be checked without DNA. The CDR3 contains 15 residues. Germline V gene lookup returns CDR1 SGHTA and CDR2 FQGTGA. CDR3 sequence reads: CASSNSRENTGELFF.

The V gene is TRBV24-1, the J gene TRBJ2-3. The CDR3 loop spans 15 amino acids. From germline, CDR1 is KGHDR and CDR2 SFDVKD. This CDR3 is CATSDLTSTTDTQYF.

V and J are TRBV6-1 and TRBJ2-7. Germline CDR1 reads MNHNS; CDR2 reads SASEGT. The length of the CDR3 is 14 residues. The CDR3 sequence is CASSAERFSYEQYF.

The V gene is TRBV9, the J gene TRBJ2-1; as DNA is missing, the TRBD2 call by TCRdb cannot be tested. CDR1 SGDLS and CDR2 YYNGEE come from the germline V gene. This CDR3 contains 17 residues. CDR3: CASSVAVRSGGANEQFF.